The 6 T cell receptor beta chains below were found in one sample sequenced in a study of response to subunit inactivated influenza vaccine. TCRdb fed the RT-PCR reads into MiXCR, producing one record per CDR3 protein. The repertoire includes roughly 460,000 distinct CDR3 sequences, approximately 9.9% of them detected once, and about 12% sits in the top ten. The input for sequencing was PBMCs from blood, taken about 40 days after vaccination. These receptors all come from a man aged 45-60 years who received an inactivated influenza vaccine.

The chain combines TRBV10-3 with TRBJ1-1, with D perhaps TRBD1 (6 bases). Germline values: CDR1 ENHRY, CDR2 SYGVKD. Deletions cut 6 bases from V and 7 bases from J, with 12 bases between. The CDR3 runs to 12 residues. This chain's CDR3 is CAISVTTGEAFF. The CDR3 DNA reads as TGTGCCATCAGCGTAACGACAGGTGAAGCTTTCTTT.

The sample holds a few counts of this clonotype. The chain recombines TRBV6-2 or TRBV6-3 with TRBJ2-3; weak D call: TRBD2 (5 bases). The CDR3 spans 14 residues. Trimming took 6 bases from V and 1 from J, leaving 11 bases between them. Germline V gives CDR1 MNHEY, CDR2 SVGEGT. CDR3 sequence (DNA): TGTGCCAGCAGACCACACGGGGGCACAGATACGCAGTATTTT. It translates to CASRPHGGTDTQYF.

DNA of the CDR3: TGTGCCAGCAGTTTCAAAAAGGCGGATAGAACCACCGGGGAGCTGTTTTTT. Protein product: CASSFKKADRTTGELFF. The gene calls are TRBV6-2 or TRBV6-3 and TRBJ2-2; no definite D call. Looked up from germline, CDR1 is MNHEY and CDR2 is SVGEGT. The CDR3 spans 17 residues. The ends were cut back, 4 bases at V and 4 bases at J, with 19 bases in the middle.

This clonotype came up a few times. The chain is built from TRBV3-1 and TRBJ2-5, with 10 bases identical to TRBD2. Trimming at V came to 1 base and at J to 5 bases, leaving 7 bases not matched to a gene. Germline V gives CDR1 LGHDT, CDR2 YNNKEL (reference sequence). The CDR3 totals 16 residues. The CDR3 nucleotides are TGTGCCAGCAGCCAAGGGACAGCGGGAGGGCCGGAGACCCAGTACTTC. This translates into CASSQGTAGGPETQYF.

The V call is TRBV29-1, the J call TRBJ2-2; D not certain. The CDR3 runs 14 residues. Trimming left V 7 bases short and J 0 bases short, with 12 bases between. Germline V gene sequence: CDR1 SQVTM, CDR2 ANQGSEA. CDR3 sequence reads: CSATFVSNTGELFF. The CDR3 DNA is TGCAGCGCCACCTTCGTCTCGAACACCGGGGAGCTGTTTTTT.

This clonotype was counted between two and nine times. The rearrangement joins TRBV14 to TRBJ1-5; D is possibly TRBD1 (6 bases). Trimming removed 2 bases from V and 6 bases from J, with 14 bases in between. CDR3 length: 15 residues. Germline V CDR1 and CDR2: SGHDN, FVKESK. This CDR3 is CASSQLGGWVQPQHF. The CDR3 coding sequence is TGTGCCAGCAGCCAATTAGGGGGTTGGGTTCAGCCCCAGCATTTT.